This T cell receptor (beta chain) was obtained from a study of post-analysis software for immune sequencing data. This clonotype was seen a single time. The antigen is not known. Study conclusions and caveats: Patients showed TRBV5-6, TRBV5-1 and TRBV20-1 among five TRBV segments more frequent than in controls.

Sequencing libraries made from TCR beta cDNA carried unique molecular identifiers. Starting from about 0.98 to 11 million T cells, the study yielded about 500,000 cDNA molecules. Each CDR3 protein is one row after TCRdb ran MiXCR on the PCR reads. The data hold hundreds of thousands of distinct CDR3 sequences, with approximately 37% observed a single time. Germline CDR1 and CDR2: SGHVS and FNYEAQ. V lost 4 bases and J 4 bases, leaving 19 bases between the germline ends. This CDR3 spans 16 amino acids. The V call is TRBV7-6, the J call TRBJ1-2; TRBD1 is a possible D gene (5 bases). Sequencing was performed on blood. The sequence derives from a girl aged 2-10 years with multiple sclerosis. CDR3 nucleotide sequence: TGTGCCAGCAGCTCACAAGATCAGGGAGAAGGCTATGGCTACACCTTC. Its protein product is CASSSQDQGEGYGYTF.